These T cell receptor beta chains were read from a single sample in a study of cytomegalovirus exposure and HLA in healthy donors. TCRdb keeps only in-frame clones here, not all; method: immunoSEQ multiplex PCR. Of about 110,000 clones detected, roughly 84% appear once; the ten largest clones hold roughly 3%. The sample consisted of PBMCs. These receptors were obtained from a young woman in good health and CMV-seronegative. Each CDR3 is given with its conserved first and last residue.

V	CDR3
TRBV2	CASSEEEGYEQYF
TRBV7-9	CASSLSHARGYGYTF
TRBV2	CASSDGQDFGYTF
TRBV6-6	CASSYSSKAGGTQYF
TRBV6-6	CASSYSMWGVSDTQYF
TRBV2	CASSGQGAQETQYF
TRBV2	CASSEPDRGSGYTF
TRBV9	CASSVEGQLAPNNEQFF
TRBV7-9	CASSLAGGYEQYF
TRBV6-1	CASSDQTGNYGYTF
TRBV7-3	CASSLTGPDTQYF
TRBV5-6	CASSGVSLAKNIQYF
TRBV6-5	CATLGAVGYEQYF
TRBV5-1	CASSPTSSYEQYF
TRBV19	CASSIGGVYTF
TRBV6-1	CASSNRDRANYGYTF
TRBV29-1	CSVGQGGTEAFF
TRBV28	CASSLGGSDQPQHF